This T cell receptor beta chain was recorded in a study of T cells expressing NK-cell markers (dated by TCRdb to the early 2020s). About the investigation overall: Three sorted T-cell subsets (CD3+CD56+NKG2C+, CD3+CD56+NKG2C- and CD3+CD56-NKG2C+) from roughly eight donors had their TCR beta-chain repertoires profiled. Among the eight sequenced donors, only one was HCMV-seronegative, while the other seven were HCMV-seropositive. Randomly selected healthy volunteers, three men and five women, were used as the eight sequenced donors. The libraries were sequenced on Illumina HiSeq 2000/2500, MiSeq or NextSeq, producing 2 x 150 bp reads. What the work shows at the level of the full study, not this receptor alone: In roughly 6 donors, the dominant CD3+CD56+NKG2C+ clonotypes ranked among the top 10 CD8+ clonotypes, making up 1.0-7.0% of CD8+ T cells. Those dominant clonotypes were again the most abundant among CD3+CD56-NKG2C+ cells in a few donors, at about 28.3-65%. It remained unclear whether the expanded NKG2C-expressing T cell clones were specific for HCMV antigens.

The CDR1 and CDR2 encoded by the germline V gene are SGHTS and YDEGEE. Including cysteine and phenylalanine, the CDR3 has 16 amino acids. No DNA is given. The instrument was an Illumina HiSeq 2000. TCR beta cDNA libraries were made by 5'RACE template switching that added a universal primer site and unique molecular identifiers. Synthesis of cDNA was primed from the TCR beta constant segment and was followed by two consecutive PCR amplification steps. Per the source publication's procedure: Reads were demultiplexed and grouped by UMI with MIGEC, and clonotypes were assembled and quantified with MiTCR. To remove erroneous sequences, TCR cDNA sequences were retained only when supported by two or more reads. The tcR package was used for downstream repertoire analysis, with clonotypes matched between fractions based on CDR3 nucleotide sequence plus V segment. VDJmatch was used to annotate antigen specificity against VDJdb, with one amino acid substitution in CDR3 permitted. Through TCRdb reprocessing, the reads give one entry per CDR3 protein sequence; DNA is omitted. TCRdb, rather than the study authors, made the V and J calls. The sample has 140,000 or so distinct CDR3 sequences on record. The ten largest clones represent around 10% of the sample.

Concerning this clonotype: This clone's antigen is unknown.

HCMV-specific IgG was detected in serum with a commercial ELISA kit to determine HCMV serostatus. Ficoll density gradient centrifugation was used to isolate peripheral blood mononuclear cells from blood. What was sequenced was blood T cells: a sorted CD56 or NKG2C T cell subset, CD4+ or CD8+ T cells, or bulk PBMC T cells (not recorded which). The TCR comes from a man between 18 and 29 years old in good health. Donor details come from another sample of the same person, matched by shared clones. The receptor chain draws on TRBV5-8 and TRBJ2-3; there is no DNA to check the TCRdb D call of TRBD2. The CDR3 sequence is CASSLGREGPPDTQYF.